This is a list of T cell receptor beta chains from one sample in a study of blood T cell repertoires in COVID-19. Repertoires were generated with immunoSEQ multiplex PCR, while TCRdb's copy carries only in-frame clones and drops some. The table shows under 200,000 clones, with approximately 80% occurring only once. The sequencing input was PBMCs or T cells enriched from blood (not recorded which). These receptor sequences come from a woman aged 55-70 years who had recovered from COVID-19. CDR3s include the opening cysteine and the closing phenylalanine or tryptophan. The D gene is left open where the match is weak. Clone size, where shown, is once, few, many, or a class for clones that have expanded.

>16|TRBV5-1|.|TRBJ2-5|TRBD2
CASSRTGTSGQETQYF
TGCGCCAGCAGCCGAACCGGGACTAGCGGCCAAGAGACCCAGTACTTC
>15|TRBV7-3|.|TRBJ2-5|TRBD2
CASSLNTGGMETQYF
TGTGCCAGCAGCCTTAACACGGGGGGAATGGAGACCCAGTACTTC
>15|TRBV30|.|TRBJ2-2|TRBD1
CAWSVGQGDTGELFF
TGTGCCTGGAGCGTTGGACAGGGAGACACCGGGGAGCTGTTTTTT
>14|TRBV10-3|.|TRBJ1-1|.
CAITQAGPNTEAFF
TGTGCCATCACGCAGGCAGGTCCGAACACTGAAGCTTTCTTT
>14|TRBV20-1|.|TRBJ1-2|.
CSASIGGGIASYTF
TGCAGTGCTAGTATCGGCGGGGGGATTGCGAGCTACACCTTC
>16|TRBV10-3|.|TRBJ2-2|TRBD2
CAISGTSGRNTGELFF
TGTGCCATCAGTGGGACTAGCGGGAGAAACACCGGGGAGCTGTTTTTT
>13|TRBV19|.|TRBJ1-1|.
CASGGVRDTEAFF
TGTGCCAGTGGTGGGGTGAGGGACACTGAAGCTTTCTTT
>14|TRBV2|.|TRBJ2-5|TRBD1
CASSAPRGKETQYF
TGTGCCAGCAGTGCCCCCAGGGGGAAGGAGACCCAGTACTTC
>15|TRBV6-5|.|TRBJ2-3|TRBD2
CASRPPGLAGATQYF
TGTGCCAGCAGACCGCCGGGACTAGCGGGAGCTACGCAGTATTTT
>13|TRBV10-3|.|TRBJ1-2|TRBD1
CAISESTGLGYTF
TGTGCCATCAGTGAGTCGACAGGGCTTGGCTACACCTTC
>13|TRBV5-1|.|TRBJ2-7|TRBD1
CASSGTGVGEQYF
TGCGCCAGCTCGGGGACAGGGGTGGGTGAGCAGTACTTC
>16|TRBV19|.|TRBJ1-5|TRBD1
CASSIRTGNSNQPQHF
TGTGCCAGTAGTATCAGGACAGGGAATAGCAATCAGCCCCAGCATTTT
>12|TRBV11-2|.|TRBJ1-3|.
CASSLAGGTIYF
TGTGCCAGCAGCTTAGCCGGAGGCACCATATATTTT
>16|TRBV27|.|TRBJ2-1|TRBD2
CASSLDPGLVGNEQFF
TGTGCCAGCAGTCTAGATCCGGGACTAGTAGGAAATGAGCAGTTCTTC
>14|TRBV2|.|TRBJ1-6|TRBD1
CASSTATGSSPLHF
TGTGCCAGCAGCACCGCGACAGGGTCGTCACCCCTCCACTTT
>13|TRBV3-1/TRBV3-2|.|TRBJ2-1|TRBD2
CASSQGTSNEQFF
TGTGCCAGCAGCCAAGGGACTAGCAATGAGCAGTTCTTC
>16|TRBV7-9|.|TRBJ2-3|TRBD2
CASSWTLAGLGDTQYF
TGTGCCAGCAGCTGGACACTAGCGGGGTTGGGGGATACGCAGTATTTT
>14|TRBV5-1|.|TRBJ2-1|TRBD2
CASSWGLAGGEQFF
TGCGCCAGCAGCTGGGGACTAGCGGGAGGCGAGCAGTTCTTC
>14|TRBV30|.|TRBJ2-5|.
CAWSWGGTRETQYF
TGTGCCTGGAGTTGGGGGGGCACACGAGAGACCCAGTACTTC
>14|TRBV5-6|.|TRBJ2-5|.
CASSLFMMAETQYF
TGTGCCAGCAGCTTATTTATGATGGCAGAGACCCAGTACTTC
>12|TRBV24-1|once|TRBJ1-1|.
CATSEHTGITFF
TGTGCCACCAGTGAACATACAGGGATAACTTTCTTT
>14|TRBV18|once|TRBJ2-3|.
CASSPLGDTDTQYF
TGTGCCAGCTCACCACTCGGGGACACAGATACGCAGTATTTT
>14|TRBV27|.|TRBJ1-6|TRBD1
CASRTGGVNSPLHF
TGTGCCAGCAGGACAGGGGGCGTTAATTCACCCCTCCACTTT
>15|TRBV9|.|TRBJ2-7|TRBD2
CASSGIAGGSYEQYF
TGTGCCAGCAGCGGAATAGCGGGAGGTTCCTACGAGCAGTACTTC
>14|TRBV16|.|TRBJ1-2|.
CASSQLERGYGYTF
TGTGCCAGCAGCCAATTGGAGCGGGGTTATGGCTACACCTTC
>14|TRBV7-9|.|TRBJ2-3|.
CASSLTGETDTQYF
TGTGCCAGCAGTCTAACCGGTGAGACAGATACGCAGTATTTT
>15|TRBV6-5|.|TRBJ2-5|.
CASRRTTVAQETQYF
TGTGCCAGCAGGCGCACGACAGTAGCCCAAGAGACCCAGTACTTC
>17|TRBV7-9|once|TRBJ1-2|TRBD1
CASSLGQGTLDVYGYTF
TGTGCCAGCAGCCTGGGACAGGGAACTCTGGATGTCTATGGCTACACCTTC
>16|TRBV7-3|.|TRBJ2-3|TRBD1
CASSPGGQRVTDTQYF
TGTGCCAGCAGCCCAGGGGGCCAGAGGGTCACAGATACGCAGTATTTT
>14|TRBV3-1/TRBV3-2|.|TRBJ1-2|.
CASSQAQVNYGYTF
TGTGCCAGCAGCCAAGCGCAGGTAAACTATGGCTACACCTTC
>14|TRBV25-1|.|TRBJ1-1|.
CASSEMEGSTEAFF
TGTGCCAGCAGTGAAATGGAGGGGAGCACTGAAGCTTTCTTT
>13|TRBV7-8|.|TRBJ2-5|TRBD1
CASSRDREETQYF
TGTGCCAGCAGCAGAGACAGGGAAGAGACCCAGTACTTC
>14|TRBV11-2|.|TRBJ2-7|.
CASSLGGLTYEQYF
TGTGCCAGCAGCTTGGGGGGGCTTACCTACGAGCAGTACTTC
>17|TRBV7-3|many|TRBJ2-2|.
CASSQTNQGRGTGELFF
TGTGCCAGCAGCCAGACAAACCAGGGTCGTGGCACCGGGGAGCTGTTTTTT
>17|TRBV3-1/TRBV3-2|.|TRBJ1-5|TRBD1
CASRLDRPEGKIQPQHF
TGTGCCAGCAGATTGGACAGGCCTGAGGGAAAAATCCAGCCCCAGCATTTT
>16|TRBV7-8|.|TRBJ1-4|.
CASSLARTATNEKLFF
TGTGCCAGCAGCTTAGCTCGGACAGCAACTAATGAAAAACTGTTTTTT
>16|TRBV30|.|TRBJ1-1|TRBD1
CAWSTGARGMNTEAFF
TGTGCCTGGAGCACAGGGGCAAGGGGCATGAACACTGAAGCTTTCTTT